This TCR beta chain was observed in a study of blood T cell repertoires in COVID-19. Background on the study: COVID-19 samples from acute and convalescent phases originated in the United States, Italy and Spain.

With 5 bases removed from V and 0 bases from J, the gap between germline ends came to 10 bases. The CDR3 is 15 amino acids. Germline V gene sequence: CDR1 MNHEY, CDR2 SVGEGT. TCRdb's table, derived via immunoSEQ multiplex PCR, lists solely in-frame clones and lacks some. Of 90,000 to 150,000 clones listed, around 88% are singletons. The sequencing sample was made of peripheral blood. The J gene is TRBJ2-2, the V gene TRBV6-2 or TRBV6-3; D is unclear. The receptor was derived from a woman between 45 and 65 years old with active or convalescent COVID-19. CDR3 sequence reads: CASSPGPSNTGELFF. CDR3 DNA sequence: TGTGCCAGCAGTCCGGGTCCGTCGAACACCGGGGAGCTGTTTTTT.